The present T cell receptor (beta chain) was sequenced within a study of vaccination effects on CD4 cells after COVID-19. ViraFEST assay sequencing came after antigen-specific CD4+ T cells were expanded with viral peptide pools. Culturing for roughly 9 days preceded CD4+ T cell isolation. Each person got two doses of an mRNA SARS-CoV-2 vaccine, BNT162b2 or mRNA-1273. The vaccine recipients had no prior SARS-CoV-2 infection, with negative nucleocapsid antibodies. Two million PBMC were seeded per well and grown in the presence of about 10 IU/ml IL-2 and 10 ug/ml peptides. Cultures received IL-2 medium that replaced half the medium on days 3 and 7. This CDR3 spans 14 amino acids. Trimming left V 2 bases short and J 5 bases short, with 10 bases between. The germline gives CDR1 MNHEY, CDR2 SVGAGI. Study results and caveats: Pronounced clonal contraction occurred in clones induced by infection and by vaccine late after vaccination.

About this clone itself: The antigen remains unidentified.

This table comes from immunoSEQ multiplex PCR, and its TCRdb copy is limited to in-frame clones, with some not included. In the table there are 23,000 or so clones, 75% to 85% of which are singletons. V is TRBV6-5 and J is TRBJ2-4; TRBD2 might be the D (6 bases). Sequenced material: CD4+ T cells from PBMCs cultured with SARS-CoV-2 spike peptides, taken after COVID-19 vaccination. The receptor's source is a human donor who received a COVID-19 vaccine. Some clones in this sample may be carry-over from other donors' samples. CDR3 DNA sequence: TGTGCCAGCAGTTACGCGGGACGGGAAAACATTCAGTACTTC. It translates to CASSYAGRENIQYF.